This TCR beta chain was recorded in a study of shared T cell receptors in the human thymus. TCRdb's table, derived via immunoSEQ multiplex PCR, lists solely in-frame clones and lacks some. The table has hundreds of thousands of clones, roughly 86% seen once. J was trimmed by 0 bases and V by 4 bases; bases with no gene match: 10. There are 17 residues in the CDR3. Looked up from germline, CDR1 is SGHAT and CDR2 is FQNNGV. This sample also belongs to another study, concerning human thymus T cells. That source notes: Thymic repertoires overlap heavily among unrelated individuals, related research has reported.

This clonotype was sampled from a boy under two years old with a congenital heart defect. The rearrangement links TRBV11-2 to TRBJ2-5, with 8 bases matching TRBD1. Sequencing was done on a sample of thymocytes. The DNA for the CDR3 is TGTGCCAGCAGCTCTACAAGAGGACAGGGCGACCAAGAGACCCAGTACTTC. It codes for CASSSTRGQGDQETQYF.